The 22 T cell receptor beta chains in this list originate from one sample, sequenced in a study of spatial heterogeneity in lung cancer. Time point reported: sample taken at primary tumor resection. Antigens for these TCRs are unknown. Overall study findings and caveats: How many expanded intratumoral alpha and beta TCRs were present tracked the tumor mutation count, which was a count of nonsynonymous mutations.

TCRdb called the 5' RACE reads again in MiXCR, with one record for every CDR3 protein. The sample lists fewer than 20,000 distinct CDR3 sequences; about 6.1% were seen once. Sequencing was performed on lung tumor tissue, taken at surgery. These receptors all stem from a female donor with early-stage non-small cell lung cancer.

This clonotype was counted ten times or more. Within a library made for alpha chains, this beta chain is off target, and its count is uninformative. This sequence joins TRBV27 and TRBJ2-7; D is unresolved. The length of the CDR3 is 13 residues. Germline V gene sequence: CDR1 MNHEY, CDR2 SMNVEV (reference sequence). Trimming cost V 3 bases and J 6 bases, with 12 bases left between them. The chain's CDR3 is CASSFATGSEQYF. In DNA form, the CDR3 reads TGTGCCAGCAGTTTTGCGACGGGTAGCGAGCAGTACTTC.

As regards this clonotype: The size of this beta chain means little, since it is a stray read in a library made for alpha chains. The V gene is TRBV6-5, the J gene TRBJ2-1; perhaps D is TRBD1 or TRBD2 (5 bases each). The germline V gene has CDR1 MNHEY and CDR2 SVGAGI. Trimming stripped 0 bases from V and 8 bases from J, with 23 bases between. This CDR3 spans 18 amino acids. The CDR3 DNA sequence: TGTGCCAGCAGTTACTCGAAGGGTAGCAGGGAGTATCGTGATGAGCAGTTCTTC. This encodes CASSYSKGSREYRDEQFF.

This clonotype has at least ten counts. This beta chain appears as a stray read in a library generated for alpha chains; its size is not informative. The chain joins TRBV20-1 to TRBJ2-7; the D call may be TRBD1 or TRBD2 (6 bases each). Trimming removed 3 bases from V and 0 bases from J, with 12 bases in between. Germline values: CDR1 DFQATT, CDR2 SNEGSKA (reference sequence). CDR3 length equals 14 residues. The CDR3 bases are TGCAGTGCTAGTACGGGGGCCCCCTCCTACGAGCAGTACTTC. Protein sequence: CSASTGAPSYEQYF.

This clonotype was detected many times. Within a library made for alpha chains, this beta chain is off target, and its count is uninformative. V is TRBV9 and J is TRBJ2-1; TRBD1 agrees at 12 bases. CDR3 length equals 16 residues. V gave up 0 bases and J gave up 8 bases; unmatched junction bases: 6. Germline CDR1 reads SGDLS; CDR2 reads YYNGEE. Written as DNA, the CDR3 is TGTGCCAGCAGCGTAGCCGGGACAGGGGGCGCGGATGAGCAGTTCTTC. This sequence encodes CASSVAGTGGADEQFF.

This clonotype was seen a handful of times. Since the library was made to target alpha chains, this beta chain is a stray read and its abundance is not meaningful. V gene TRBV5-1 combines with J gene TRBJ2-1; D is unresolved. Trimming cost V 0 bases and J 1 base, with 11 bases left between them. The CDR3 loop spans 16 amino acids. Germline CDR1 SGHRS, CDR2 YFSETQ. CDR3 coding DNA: TGCGCCAGCAGCTTGGAAGGCCTTGGTTCCTACAATGAGCAGTTCTTC. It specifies CASSLEGLGSYNEQFF.

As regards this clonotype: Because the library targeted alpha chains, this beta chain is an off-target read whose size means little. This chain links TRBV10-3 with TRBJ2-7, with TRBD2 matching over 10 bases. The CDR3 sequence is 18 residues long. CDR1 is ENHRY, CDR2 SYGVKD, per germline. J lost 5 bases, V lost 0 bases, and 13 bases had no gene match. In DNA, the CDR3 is TGTGCCATCAGTGAGTCAGGGCTAGCGGGAGTTCTCCCGAACGAGCAGTACTTC. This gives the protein CAISESGLAGVLPNEQYF.

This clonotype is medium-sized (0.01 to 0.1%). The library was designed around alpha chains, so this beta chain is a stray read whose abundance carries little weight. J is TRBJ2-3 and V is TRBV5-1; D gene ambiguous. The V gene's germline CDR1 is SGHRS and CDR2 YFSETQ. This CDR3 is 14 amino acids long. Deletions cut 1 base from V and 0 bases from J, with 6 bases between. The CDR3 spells CASSLLESTDTQYF. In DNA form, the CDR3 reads TGCGCCAGCAGCTTGTTGGAGAGCACAGATACGCAGTATTTT.

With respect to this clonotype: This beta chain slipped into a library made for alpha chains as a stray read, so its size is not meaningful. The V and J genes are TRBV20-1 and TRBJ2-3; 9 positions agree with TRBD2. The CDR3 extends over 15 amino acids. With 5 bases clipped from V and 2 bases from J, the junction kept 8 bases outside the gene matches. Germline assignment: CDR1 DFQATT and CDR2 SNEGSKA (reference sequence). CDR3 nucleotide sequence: TGCAGTGCTCTCATAGCGGGAGCCCACACAGATACGCAGTATTTT. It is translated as CSALIAGAHTDTQYF.

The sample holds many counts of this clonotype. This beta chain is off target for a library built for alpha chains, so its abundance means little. CDR3 amino acids: CASLGDRGGNEQFF. The CDR3 nucleotides read TGTGCCAGCCTCGGGGACCGAGGGGGCAATGAGCAGTTCTTC. V and J are TRBV2 and TRBJ2-1, with D possibly matching TRBD1 (6 bases). The CDR3 runs to 14 residues. Germline values: CDR1 SNHLY, CDR2 FYNNEI. The V and J ends lost 8 bases and 6 bases respectively, with 17 bases between them. The whole variable domain, remainder taken from reference TRBV2 and TRBJ2-1, is EPEVTQTPSHQVTQMGQEVILRCVPISNHLYFYWYRQILGQKVEFLVSFYNNEISEKSEIFDDQFSVERPDGSNFTLKIRSTKLEDSAMYFCASLGDRGGNEQFFGPGTRLTVL.

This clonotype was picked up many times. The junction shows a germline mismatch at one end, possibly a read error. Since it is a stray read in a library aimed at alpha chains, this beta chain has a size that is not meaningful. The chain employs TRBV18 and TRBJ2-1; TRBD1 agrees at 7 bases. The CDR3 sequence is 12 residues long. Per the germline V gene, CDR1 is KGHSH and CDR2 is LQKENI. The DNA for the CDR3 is TGTGCCAACTCACCTGGCAGGGGGGAGCAGTTCTTC. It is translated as CANSPGRGEQFF.

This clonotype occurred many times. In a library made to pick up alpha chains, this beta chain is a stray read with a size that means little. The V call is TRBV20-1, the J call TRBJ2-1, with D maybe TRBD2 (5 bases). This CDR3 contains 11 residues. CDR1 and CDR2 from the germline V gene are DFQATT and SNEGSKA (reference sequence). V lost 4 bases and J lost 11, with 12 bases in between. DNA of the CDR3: TGCAGTGCTACCCCAGCGGAGCAGCAGTTCTTC. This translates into CSATPAEQQFF.

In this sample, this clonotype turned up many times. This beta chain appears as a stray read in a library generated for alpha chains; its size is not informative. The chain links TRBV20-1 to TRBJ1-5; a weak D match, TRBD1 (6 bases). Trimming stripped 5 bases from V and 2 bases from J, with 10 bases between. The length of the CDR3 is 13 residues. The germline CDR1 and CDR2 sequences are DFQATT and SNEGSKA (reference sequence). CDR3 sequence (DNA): TGCAGTGCTGAGGGGGGAGGCAATCAGCCCCAGCATTTT. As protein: CSAEGGGNQPQHF.

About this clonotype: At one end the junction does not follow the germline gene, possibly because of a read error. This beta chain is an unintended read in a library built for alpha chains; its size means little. CDR3 bases: TGTGTCAGCAGCCCGGAGACAGGGGATGGTGAGACCCAGTACTTC. Translation gives CVSSPETGDGETQYF. J is TRBJ2-5 and V is TRBV7-8; TRBD1 matches 8 bases. Germline V gene sequence: CDR1 SGHVS, CDR2 FQNEAQ. The CDR3 is 15 residues long. Using reference TRBV7-8 and TRBJ2-5 for the parts outside the CDR3, the full variable domain is GAGVSQSPRYKVAKRGQDVALRCDPISGHVSLFWYQQALGQGPEFLTYFQNEAQLDKSGLPSDRFFAERPEGSVSTLKIQRTQQEDSAVYLCVSSPETGDGETQYFGPGTRLLVL.

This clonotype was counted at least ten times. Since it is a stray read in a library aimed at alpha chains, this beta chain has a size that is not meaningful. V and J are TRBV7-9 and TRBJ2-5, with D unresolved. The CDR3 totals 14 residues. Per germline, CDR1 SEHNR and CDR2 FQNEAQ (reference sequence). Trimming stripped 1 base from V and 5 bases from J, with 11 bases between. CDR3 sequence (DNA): TGTGCCAGCAGCTTAGTAACTGAAACTGAGACCCAGTACTTC. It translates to CASSLVTETETQYF.

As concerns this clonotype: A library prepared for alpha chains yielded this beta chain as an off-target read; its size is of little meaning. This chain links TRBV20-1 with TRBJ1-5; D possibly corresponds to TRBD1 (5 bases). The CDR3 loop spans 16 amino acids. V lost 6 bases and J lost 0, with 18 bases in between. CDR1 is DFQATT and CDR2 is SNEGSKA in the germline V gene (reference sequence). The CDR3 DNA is TGCAGTGCGTCTCCTCAGGGCCTAGATAGCAATCAGCCCCAGCATTTT. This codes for CSASPQGLDSNQPQHF.

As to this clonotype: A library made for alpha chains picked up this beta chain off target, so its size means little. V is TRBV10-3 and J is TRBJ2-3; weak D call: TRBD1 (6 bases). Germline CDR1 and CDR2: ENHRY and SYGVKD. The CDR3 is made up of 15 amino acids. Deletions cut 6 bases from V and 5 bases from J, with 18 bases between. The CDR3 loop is CAISRGGRHGDTQYF. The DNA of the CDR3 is TGTGCCATCAGCCGAGGGGGTAGGCATGGAGATACGCAGTATTTT.

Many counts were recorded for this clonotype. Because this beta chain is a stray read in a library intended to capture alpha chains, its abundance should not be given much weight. The CDR3 nucleotides are TGCAGCGTCGGACAGGGGACCCCCCAATCACCCCTCCACTTT. It encodes CSVGQGTPQSPLHF. V gene TRBV29-1 combines with J gene TRBJ1-6; 9 bases line up with TRBD1. CDR3 size: 14 residues. V dropped 6 bases and J dropped 10; count of bases not matched to a gene: 10. CDR1 is SQVTM and CDR2 is ANQGSEA in the germline V gene. The full variable domain, with the rest looked up from reference TRBV29-1 and TRBJ1-6, is SAVISQKPSRDICQRGTSLTIQCQVDSQVTMMFWYRQQPGQSLTLIATANQGSEATYESGFVIDKFPISRPNLTFSTLTVSNMSPEDSSIYLCSVGQGTPQSPLHFGNGTRLTVT.

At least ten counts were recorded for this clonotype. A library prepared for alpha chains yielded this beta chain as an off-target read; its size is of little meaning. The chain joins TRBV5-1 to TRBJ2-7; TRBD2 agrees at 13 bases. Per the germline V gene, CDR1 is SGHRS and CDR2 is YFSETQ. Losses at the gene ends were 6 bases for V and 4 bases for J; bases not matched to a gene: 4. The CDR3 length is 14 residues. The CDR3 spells CASKLAGGLYEQYF. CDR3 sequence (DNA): TGCGCCAGCAAACTAGCGGGAGGGTTGTACGAGCAGTACTTC.

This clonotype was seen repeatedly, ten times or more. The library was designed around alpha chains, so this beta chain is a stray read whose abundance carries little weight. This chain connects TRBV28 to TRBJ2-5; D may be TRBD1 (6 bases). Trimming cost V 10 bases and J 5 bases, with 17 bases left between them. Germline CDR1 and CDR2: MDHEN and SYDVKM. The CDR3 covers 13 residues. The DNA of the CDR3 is TGTGCCACTTCTAGGGCAGGGGAGGAGACCCAGTACTTC. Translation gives CATSRAGEETQYF. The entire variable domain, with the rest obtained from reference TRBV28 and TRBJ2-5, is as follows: DVKVTQSSRYLVKRTGEKVFLECVQDMDHENMFWYRQDPGLGLRLIYFSYDVKMKEKGDIPEGYSVSREKKERFSLILESASTNQTSMYLCATSRAGEETQYFGPGTRLLVL.

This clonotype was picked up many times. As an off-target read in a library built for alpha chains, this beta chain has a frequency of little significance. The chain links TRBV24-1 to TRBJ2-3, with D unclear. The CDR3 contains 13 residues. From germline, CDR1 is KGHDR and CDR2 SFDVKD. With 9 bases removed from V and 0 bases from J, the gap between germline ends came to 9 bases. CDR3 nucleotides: TGTGCCACCGGAAGTGATAGCACAGATACGCAGTATTTT. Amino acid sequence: CATGSDSTDTQYF.

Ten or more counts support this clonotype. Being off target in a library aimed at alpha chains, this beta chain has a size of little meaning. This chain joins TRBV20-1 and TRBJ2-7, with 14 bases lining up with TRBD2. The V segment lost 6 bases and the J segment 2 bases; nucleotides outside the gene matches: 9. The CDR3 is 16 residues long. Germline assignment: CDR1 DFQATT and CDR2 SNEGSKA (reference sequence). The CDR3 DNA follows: TGCAGTGCCCTTGGGACTAGCGGGAGTGGGGCCTACGAGCAGTACTTC. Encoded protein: CSALGTSGSGAYEQYF.

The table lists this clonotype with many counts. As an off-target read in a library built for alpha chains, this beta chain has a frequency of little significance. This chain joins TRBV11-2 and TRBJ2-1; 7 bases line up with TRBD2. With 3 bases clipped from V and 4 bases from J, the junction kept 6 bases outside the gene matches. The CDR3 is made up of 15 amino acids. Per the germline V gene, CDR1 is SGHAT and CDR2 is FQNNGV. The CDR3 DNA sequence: TGTGCCAGCAGCTTGAGGCTAGCGGAGTACAATGAGCAGTTCTTC. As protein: CASSLRLAEYNEQFF. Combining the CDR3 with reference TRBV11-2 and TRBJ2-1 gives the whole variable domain EAGVAQSPRYKIIEKRQSVAFWCNPISGHATLYWYQQILGQGPKLLIQFQNNGVVDDSQLPKDRFSAERLKGVDSTLKIQPAKLEDSAVYLCASSLRLAEYNEQFFGPGTRLTVL.